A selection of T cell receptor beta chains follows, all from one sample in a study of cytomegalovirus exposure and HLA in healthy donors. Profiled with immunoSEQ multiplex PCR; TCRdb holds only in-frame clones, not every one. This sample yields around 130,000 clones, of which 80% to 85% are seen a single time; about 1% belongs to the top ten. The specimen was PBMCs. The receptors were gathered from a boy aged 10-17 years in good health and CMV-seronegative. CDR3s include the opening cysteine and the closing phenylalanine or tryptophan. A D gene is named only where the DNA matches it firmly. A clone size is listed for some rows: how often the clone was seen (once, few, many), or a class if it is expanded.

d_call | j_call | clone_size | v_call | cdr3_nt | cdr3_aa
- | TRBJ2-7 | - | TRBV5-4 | TGTGCCAGCAGAGAGAAGCGGAGCACCTACGAGCAGTACTTC | CASREKRSTYEQYF
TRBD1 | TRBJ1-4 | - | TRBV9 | TGTGCCAGCAGCGCAGGGACAGGAGGGGGGGAAAAACTGTTTTTT | CASSAGTGGGEKLFF
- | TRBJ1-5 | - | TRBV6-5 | TGTGCCAGCAGCCGAGGAGTCATCGGTCAGCCCCAGCATTTT | CASSRGVIGQPQHF
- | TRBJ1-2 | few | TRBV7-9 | TGTGCCAGCAGCTTTAGCAGTTACTATGGCTACACCTTC | CASSFSSYYGYTF
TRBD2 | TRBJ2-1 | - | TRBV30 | TGTGCCTGGCAGACCGGGACTAGCGGATACTACAATGAGCAGTTCTTC | CAWQTGTSGYYNEQFF
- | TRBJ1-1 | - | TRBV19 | TGTGCCAGTAGTTCCAGGGAGAACACTGAAGCTTTCTTT | CASSSRENTEAFF
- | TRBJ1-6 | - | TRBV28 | TGTGCCAGCAGTTTATTAGGGGGATCGGGCAATTCACCCCTCCACTTT | CASSLLGGSGNSPLHF
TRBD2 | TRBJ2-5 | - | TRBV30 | TGTGCCTGGAGCGCGGGGGTGAGGGAGACCCAGTACTTC | CAWSAGVRETQYF
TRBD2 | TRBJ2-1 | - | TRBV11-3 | TGTGCCAGCAGCCCAGAGCGGGAGGGATACAATGAGCAGTTCTTC | CASSPEREGYNEQFF
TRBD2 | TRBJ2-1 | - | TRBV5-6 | TGTGCCAGCAGCTCGGGGAGCGGGAGGGTCCCCCTAAATGAGCAGTTCTTC | CASSSGSGRVPLNEQFF
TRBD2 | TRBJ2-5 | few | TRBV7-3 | TGTGCCAGCAGCTTAGTTCCGGGAGGTCCAGAGACCCAGTACTTC | CASSLVPGGPETQYF
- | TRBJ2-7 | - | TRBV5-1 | TGCGCCAGCAGCCCGTTTGGAAGGACAGAGAGCTCCTACGAGCAGTACTTC | CASSPFGRTESSYEQYF
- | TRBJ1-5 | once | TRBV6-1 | TGTGCCAGCAGTGAAGTGCCGGTCACCGTCACGGGGCAGCCCCAGCATTTT | CASSEVPVTVTGQPQHF
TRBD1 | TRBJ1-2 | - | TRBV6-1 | TGTGCCAGCAGAACCGGGACAGTCTATGGCTACACCTTC | CASRTGTVYGYTF
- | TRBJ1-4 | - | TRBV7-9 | TGTGCCAGCAGCCCCACTACTGGGACTAATGAAAAACTGTTTTTT | CASSPTTGTNEKLFF
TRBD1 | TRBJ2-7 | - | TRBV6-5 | TGTGCCAGCAGTTACAGGGACAGGGGATCCTACGAGCAGTACTTC | CASSYRDRGSYEQYF
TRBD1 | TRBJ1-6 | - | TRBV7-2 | TGTGCCAGTTGGACAGGAGACTATAATTCACCCCTCCACTTT | CASWTGDYNSPLHF
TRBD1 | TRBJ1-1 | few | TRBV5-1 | TGCGCCAGCAGCTTGGGACAGGGGGGCACTGAAGCTTTCTTT | CASSLGQGGTEAFF
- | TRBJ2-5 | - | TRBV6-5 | TGTGCCAGCAATAAATTCACTAGGGGGGAGACCCAGTACTTC | CASNKFTRGETQYF
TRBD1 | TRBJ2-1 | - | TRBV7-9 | TGTGCCTTGGAAGGGGGCAGCTCCTACAATGAGCAGTTCTTC | CALEGGSSYNEQFF
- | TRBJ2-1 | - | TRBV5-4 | TGTGCCAGCAGCTCGTGGGGTAGCGGTGACAATGAGCAGTTCTTC | CASSSWGSGDNEQFF
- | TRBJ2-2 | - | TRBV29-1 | TGCAGCGCTATTTCGAGCACCGGGGAGCTGTTTTTT | CSAISSTGELFF
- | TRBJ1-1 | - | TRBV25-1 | TGTGCCAGCAGTGAATATTTCGGAACAGGGTGGGGGACTGAAGCTTTCTTT | CASSEYFGTGWGTEAFF
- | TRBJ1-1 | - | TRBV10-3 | TGTGCCATCAGCGACAGTATGAACACTGAAGCTTTCTTT | CAISDSMNTEAFF
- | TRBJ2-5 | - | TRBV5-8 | TGTGCCAGCAGCGTCGGAGCCCCTGGAGAGACCCAGTACTTC | CASSVGAPGETQYF
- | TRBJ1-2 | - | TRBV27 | TGTGCCAGCAGTTTATCGACCGGGTTTGGCTACACCTTC | CASSLSTGFGYTF
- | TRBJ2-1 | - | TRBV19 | TGTGCCACAAAAGCGGGCCAGAGCTCCTACAATGAGCAGTTCTTC | CATKAGQSSYNEQFF
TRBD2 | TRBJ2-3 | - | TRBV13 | TGTGCCAGCAGCCCTCCGGGGGGGGAAGGTACGCAGTATTTT | CASSPPGGEGTQYF
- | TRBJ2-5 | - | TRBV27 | TGTGCCAGCAGTCGCTTCTCTTTTTCCGGCCAAGAGACCCAGTACTTC | CASSRFSFSGQETQYF
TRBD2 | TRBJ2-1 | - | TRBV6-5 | TGTGCCAGCAGCCCTTCCGGGACTAGCAGGTCTGAGCAGTTCTTC | CASSPSGTSRSEQFF
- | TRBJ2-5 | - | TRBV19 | TGTGCCAGTAGGGTCGGCGGGCAAGAGACCCAGTACTTC | CASRVGGQETQYF
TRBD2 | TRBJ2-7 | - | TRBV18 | TGTGCCAGCTCCCCCCCCCTAGCGGGAAGCGAGCAGTACTTC | CASSPPLAGSEQYF
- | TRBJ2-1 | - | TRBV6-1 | TGTGCCAGCAGTGAAGCCGCAGGGGCCCAGTTCTTC | CASSEAAGAQFF
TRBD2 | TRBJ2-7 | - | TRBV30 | TGTGCCTGGAACCTAGCGGGAGTGGCCTACGAGCAGTACTTC | CAWNLAGVAYEQYF
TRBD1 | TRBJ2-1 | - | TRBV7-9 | TGTGCCAGCAGCTTAGCGCGTCCGGACAGGGAGTACAATGAGCAGTTCTTC | CASSLARPDREYNEQFF
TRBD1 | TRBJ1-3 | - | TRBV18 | TGTGCCAGCTCACCAGGGACAGCGATCTCTGGAAACACCATATATTTT | CASSPGTAISGNTIYF
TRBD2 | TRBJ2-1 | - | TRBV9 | TGTGCCAGCAGCGTTAGCGGGGGCGGGGCGAATGAGCAGTTCTTC | CASSVSGGGANEQFF
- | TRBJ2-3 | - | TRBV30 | TGTGCCTGGAGTCCTGTTAGCACAGATACGCAGTATTTT | CAWSPVSTDTQYF
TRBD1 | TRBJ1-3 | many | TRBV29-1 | TGCAGCGTTGAAGGGGAGGGGGACAGGAGCTCTGGAAACACCATATATTTT | CSVEGEGDRSSGNTIYF
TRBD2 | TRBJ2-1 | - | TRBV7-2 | TGTGCCAGCAGCTTCGGGACTAGCGGGAGGAACTCCTACAATGAGCAGTTCTTC | CASSFGTSGRNSYNEQFF
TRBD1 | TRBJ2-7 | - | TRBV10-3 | TGTGCCATCAGTGGGGGACAGGGGCCCTACGAGCAGTACTTC | CAISGGQGPYEQYF
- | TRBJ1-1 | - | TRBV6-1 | TGTGCCGTATCCGGGTCGTTCCCCGGCGGAGCTTTCTTT | CAVSGSFPGGAFF